The 26 T cell receptor gamma chains given below trace back to one sample, sequenced in a study of gamma delta lymphoproliferative disorders and STAT genes. The receptor sequences were amplified from genomic DNA of peripheral blood mononuclear cells. TCRdb re-called clones from the multiplex PCR reads via CATT. There are 1,000 to 1,500 gamma-chain clones in the sample; about 15% occur only once, and 17% lies in the top ten. The sequenced sample was blood. These receptors all stem from a human donor in good health.

This sequence joins TRGV10 and TRGJ1 or TRGJ2. No J gene is reported in TCRdb; it was inferred here by comparing the DNA with germline. TRGV10 is reported as an ORF; its role is uncertain. V lost 8 bases to trimming and J lost 9 bases; unmatched junction nucleotides: 17. The CDR3 length is 14 residues. This CDR3 reads CAAWVVTGLFKKLF. The CDR3 DNA follows: TGTGCTGCGTGGGTCGTCACGGGGTTATTTAAGAAACTCTTT.

Relative to its sample, this clone is medium-sized. The chain is built from TRGV2 and TRGJ1 or TRGJ2. Germline matching of the DNA provided the J gene here, since TCRdb leaves it blank. The ends lost 2 bases at V and 0 bases at J; junction bases unmatched: 7. This CDR3 has 15 residues. Per the germline V gene, CDR1 is EGSNGY and CDR2 is YDSYNSKV. CDR3: CATWDDYSNYYKKLF. The CDR3 DNA reads as TGTGCCACCTGGGACGATTATTCGAATTATTATAAGAAACTCTTT.

Judged by abundance, this clone is medium-sized (0.01 to 0.1%). The V gene is TRGV8, the J gene TRGJ1 or TRGJ2. The J gene, missing from TCRdb, was assigned here through DNA to germline matching. V shed 3 bases and J 12 bases; nucleotides not matched to a gene: 8. The CDR3 runs 11 residues. CDR1 and CDR2 (germline): VENAVY, YDSYNSRV. The CDR3 nucleotides are TGTGCCACCTGGGATCTCTCTATGAAACTCTTT. It codes for CATWDLSMKLF.

A note on this clone: Because the CDR3's place on the DNA is in doubt, the DNA is left out and the CDR3 is given as listed by TCRdb. The V gene call reads TRGV8; no J gene was called. The germline CDR1 and CDR2 sequences are VENAVY and YDSYNSRV. The CDR3 comprises 19 residues, both ends counted. CDR3 residues: CATWDRIIIRNSLAVEQHF.

This clone rates as medium-sized. No J gene was assigned, while the V gene was called as TRGV9. Germline CDR1 reads GITISATS; CDR2 reads ISYDGTV (reference sequence). The CDR3 sequence is 10 residues long. CDR3: CALWELESLF. The CDR3 DNA reads TGTGCCTTGTGGGAACTTGAATCCCTCTTT.

This clone is medium-sized in the sample. This sequence joins TRGV11 and TRGJ1 or TRGJ2. TCRdb records no J gene; here it was assigned by comparing the DNA to germline. TRGV11 is an ORF for which the function is uncertain. J lost 6 bases, V lost 8 bases, and 10 bases had no gene match. The CDR3 has 13 residues. CDR3 sequence: CACWTPWAYKKLF. CDR3 bases: TGTGCCTGCTGGACCCCCTGGGCTTATAAGAAACTCTTT.

This clone is medium-sized. The gene calls are TRGV4 and TRGJ1 or TRGJ2. The J gene is absent in TCRdb and was assigned here via DNA matching to germline. Germline assignment: CDR1 EGSTGY and CDR2 YDSYTSSV. V gave up 2 bases and J gave up 10 bases; unmatched junction bases: 14. This CDR3 region has 14 residues. The CDR3 region has the DNA TGTGCCACCTGGGATGACCCCTTAGGGCTCAAGAAACTCTTT. Amino acid sequence: CATWDDPLGLKKLF.

This clone counts as medium-sized. The chain has TRGV2 and TRGJ1 or TRGJ2. The J gene is absent in TCRdb and was assigned here via DNA matching to germline. The length of the CDR3 is 16 residues. Unmatched junction bases numbered 10, after V lost 2 bases and J lost 0 bases. Germline assignment: CDR1 EGSNGY and CDR2 YDSYNSKV. CDR3 in DNA: TGTGCCACCTGGGACGAATCTTACCAGAATTATTATAAGAAACTCTTT. Protein: CATWDESYQNYYKKLF.

The chain links TRGV10 to TRGJP1. Because TCRdb records no J gene, it was assigned here through a match of the DNA to germline. TRGV10 is known as an ORF, though its function is uncertain. Trimming cost V 8 bases and J 5 bases; bases outside gene matches: 6. This CDR3 is built from 13 residues. As DNA, the CDR3 is TGTGCTGCGTGGGGCGTAACTGGTTGGTTCAAGATATTT. As protein: CAAWGVTGWFKIF.

This clone is categorized as medium-sized. The identical CDR3 is also encoded by other nucleotide sequences in the sample. The genes are TRGV9 and TRGJ1 or TRGJ2. The J gene, absent from TCRdb, was called here by matching the DNA to germline. The CDR3 has 13 residues. Losses at the gene ends were 0 bases for V and 5 bases for J; bases not matched to a gene: 4. Germline CDR1 reads GITISATS; CDR2 reads ISYDGTV (reference sequence). The CDR3 DNA is TGTGCCTTGTGGGAGGTGCGGAATTATAAGAAACTCTTT. Encoded protein: CALWEVRNYKKLF.

J is TRGJ1 or TRGJ2 and V is TRGV10. The J gene, missing from TCRdb, was assigned here through DNA to germline matching. TRGV10 qualifies as an ORF whose function is uncertain. Unmatched junction bases numbered 24, after V lost 8 bases and J lost 4 bases. The CDR3 contains 18 residues. The CDR3 reads CAAWDYPLFWREYYKKLF. Here the CDR3 DNA reads TGTGCTGCGTGGGATTACCCCCTCTTCTGGAGGGAGTATTATAAGAAACTCTTT.

For this clone: Mismatch with germline at one junction end may stem from a read error. V usage is TRGV2 and J usage is TRGJP2. TCRdb gives no J gene; it was assigned here by matching the DNA to germline. There are 16 residues in the CDR3. Per the germline V gene, CDR1 is EGSNGY and CDR2 is YDSYNSKV. Written as DNA, the CDR3 is TGTGCCACCTGGGACGGGGCCCCTAGTGGTGATTGGATCAAGACGTTT. Protein product: CATWDGAPSGDWIKTF.

This clone is labeled medium-sized. The chain has TRGV4 and TRGJ1 or TRGJ2. The J gene is absent in TCRdb and was assigned here via DNA matching to germline. The CDR3 runs to 13 residues. V shed 1 base and J 3 bases; nucleotides not matched to a gene: 3. The V gene's germline CDR1 is EGSTGY and CDR2 YDSYTSSV. CDR3 region: CATWDGVYYKKLF. In nucleotides, the CDR3 is TGTGCCACCTGGGATGGAGTTTATTATAAGAAACTCTTT.

By frequency in the sample, this clone is medium-sized. The gene calls are TRGV8 and TRGJ1 or TRGJ2. The J gene was not available in TCRdb and was assigned here by matching the DNA to germline segments. This CDR3 contains 14 residues. Germline V lookup: CDR1 VENAVY, CDR2 YDSYNSRV. V was clipped by 1 base and J by 3 bases; unmatched bases: 6. CDR3 DNA: TGTGCCACCTGGGATAGCCTTTTTTATTATAAGAAACTCTTT. Its protein product is CATWDSLFYYKKLF.

This clone is termed large. The genes are TRGV2 and TRGJP2. Here the J gene came from matching the DNA to germline, since TCRdb omits it. The V and J ends lost 0 bases and 2 bases, in that order; junction bases with no gene match: 12. Germline V CDR1 and CDR2: EGSNGY, YDSYNSKV. The length of the CDR3 is 18 residues. CDR3 nucleotides: TGTGCCACCTGGGACGGGCCCGTGACTTTGAGTAGTGATTGGATCAAGACGTTT. Its protein product is CATWDGPVTLSSDWIKTF.

The J gene is TRGJ1 or TRGJ2, the V gene TRGV4. Since TCRdb gives no J gene, matching the DNA to germline was used here to assign it. The CDR3 totals 16 residues. Germline V CDR1 and CDR2: EGSTGY, YDSYTSSV. The trim removed 0 bases at V and 0 bases at J, leaving 8 bases unmatched. The CDR3 is CATWDGGGENYYKKLF. The CDR3, as DNA: TGTGCCACCTGGGATGGGGGGGGGGAGAATTATTATAAGAAACTCTTT.

Within the sample, this clone is medium-sized. The rearrangement uses TRGV8 and TRGJ1 or TRGJ2. TCRdb gives no J gene; it was assigned here by matching the DNA to germline. CDR1 VENAVY and CDR2 YDSYNSRV come from the germline V gene. V shed 3 bases, J shed 4 bases, and the junction held 3 bases outside the gene matches. The CDR3 has 12 residues. The CDR3 bases are TGTGCCACCTGGGATTGGTATTATAAGAAACTCTTT. Translated, it gives CATWDWYYKKLF.

By sample share, this clone is medium-sized. This chain uses TRGV2 with TRGJ1 or TRGJ2. Matching the DNA to germline supplied the J gene, which TCRdb does not give. This CDR3 is built from 19 residues. Germline trimming cut 0 bases from V and 0 bases from J; bases unmatched to any gene: 17. Germline CDR1 reads EGSNGY; CDR2 reads YDSYNSKV. The CDR3 DNA is TGTGCCACCTGGGACGGGCTCGGTTGTGGCATATCGAATTATTATAAGAAACTCTTT. Protein: CATWDGLGCGISNYYKKLF.

This clone was seen a handful of times. The protein in TCRdb stems from a much larger clone and differs at residue 7 from this DNA's translation, likely a read error; here the protein is translated from the DNA. The V and J genes are TRGV10 and TRGJ1 or TRGJ2. The J gene, missing from TCRdb, was assigned here through DNA to germline matching. TRGV10 is sorted into the ORF group, with uncertain function. The CDR3 covers 14 residues. V trimming: 8 bases; J trimming: 1 base; junction bases outside the gene matches: 9. This CDR3 is CAAWDYVNYYKKLF. In nucleotides, the CDR3 is TGTGCTGCGTGGGATTATGTTAATTATTATAAGAAACTCTTT.

This clone turned up a few times. TCRdb attributes to this sequence the protein of a much larger clone, which differs from the DNA translation at residue 6; a read error is likely, and the protein displayed is translated from the DNA. The chain has TRGV4 and TRGJ1 or TRGJ2. The J gene comes from matching the DNA to germline here; TCRdb lacks it. The CDR3 consists of 14 residues. Germline V gene sequence: CDR1 EGSTGY, CDR2 YDSYTSSV. Losses at the gene ends were 3 bases for V and 4 bases for J; bases not matched to a gene: 9. CDR3 nucleotide sequence: TGTGCCACCTGGGATAAGGAAAAATATTATAAGAAACTCTTT. It codes for CATWDKEKYYKKLF.

This clone is classed as large. The chain joins TRGV11 to TRGJP1. In the absence of a J gene in TCRdb, the DNA was matched to germline to assign it here. TRGV11 is assigned to the ORF class and has an uncertain function. Trimming cost V 4 bases and J 8 bases; bases outside gene matches: 4. CDR3 length: 13 amino acids. CDR3 nucleotide sequence: TGTGCCTGCTGGATTAGAAAGGGTTGGTTCAAGATATTT. Residues: CACWIRKGWFKIF.

By its share, this clone is medium-sized. This chain uses TRGV10 with TRGJ1 or TRGJ2. Since TCRdb gives no J gene, matching the DNA to germline was used here to assign it. TRGV10 is filed as an ORF, its function uncertain. CDR3 length: 11 amino acids. Trimming at V came to 8 bases and at J to 3 bases, leaving 2 bases not matched to a gene. The CDR3 is CAAWAYYKKLF. In DNA, the CDR3 is TGTGCTGCGTGGGCTTATTATAAGAAACTCTTT.

By share, this clone ranks as hyperexpanded. The chain employs TRGV4 and TRGJ1 or TRGJ2. No J gene was available from TCRdb, and it was assigned here by a germline match of the DNA. Per the germline V gene, CDR1 is EGSTGY and CDR2 is YDSYTSSV. The CDR3 runs to 13 residues. Trimming removed 0 bases from V and 1 base from J; junction bases left unmatched: 0. This chain's CDR3 is CATWDGNYYKKLF. The CDR3 DNA reads TGTGCCACCTGGGATGGGAATTATTATAAGAAACTCTTT.

This clone is categorized as large. V is TRGV3 and J is TRGJ1 or TRGJ2. No J gene was available from TCRdb, and it was assigned here by a germline match of the DNA. The CDR3 spans 11 residues. Germline CDR1 and CDR2: VTNTFY and YDVSTARD (reference sequence). V lost 0 bases, J lost 12 bases, and 5 bases stayed unmatched. CDR3: CATWDRHRKLF. The CDR3 region has the DNA TGTGCCACCTGGGACAGGCACAGGAAACTCTTT.

This clone rates as medium-sized. The J gene is TRGJ1 or TRGJ2, the V gene TRGV8. The J gene, missing from TCRdb, was assigned here through DNA to germline matching. The CDR3 extends over 13 amino acids. From germline, CDR1 is VENAVY and CDR2 YDSYNSRV. Trimming at V came to 5 bases and at J to 4 bases, leaving 8 bases not matched to a gene. For the CDR3, the DNA is TGTGCCACCTGGGGGAAGTGGTATTATAAGAAACTCTTT. Its translation: CATWGKWYYKKLF.

This clone is classed as large. The chain recombines TRGV10 with TRGJ1 or TRGJ2. TCRdb carries no J gene annotation; the J gene was assigned here by matching the DNA with germline. TRGV10 is assigned to the ORF class and has an uncertain function. This CDR3 has 11 amino acids. V lost 8 bases to trimming and J lost 4 bases; unmatched junction nucleotides: 3. Here the CDR3 reads CAAWLYYKKLF. CDR3 sequence (DNA): TGTGCTGCGTGGCTGTATTATAAGAAACTCTTT.